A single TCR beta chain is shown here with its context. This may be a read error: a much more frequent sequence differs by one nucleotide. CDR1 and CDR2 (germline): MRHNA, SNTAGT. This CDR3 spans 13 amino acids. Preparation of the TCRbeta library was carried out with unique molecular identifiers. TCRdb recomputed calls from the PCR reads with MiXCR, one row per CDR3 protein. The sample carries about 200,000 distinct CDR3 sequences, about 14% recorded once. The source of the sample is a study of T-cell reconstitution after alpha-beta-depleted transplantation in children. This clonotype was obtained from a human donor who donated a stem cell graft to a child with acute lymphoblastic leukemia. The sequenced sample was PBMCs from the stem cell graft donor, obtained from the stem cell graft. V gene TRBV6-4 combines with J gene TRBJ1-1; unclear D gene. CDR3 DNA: TGTGCCAGCAGTGAAGCCCTGAACACTGACGCTTTCTTT. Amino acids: CASSEALNTDAFF.